Included here is one TCR beta chain sequence, with context. The antigen remains unidentified. This record belongs to a study of neoadjuvant anti-PD-1 for oral cavity cancer. About the study: Patients without progression received a fourth nivolumab dose around day 43, then surgical resection on days 50-56.

Trimming at V came to 7 bases and at J to 5 bases, leaving 6 bases not matched to a gene. This CDR3 comprises 14 residues. Germline CDR1 is SNHLY and CDR2 is FYNNEI. This table comes from immunoSEQ multiplex PCR, and its TCRdb copy is limited to in-frame clones, with some not included. This repertoire shows 7,000 to 8,500 clones, approximately 54% found once; its top ten account for 6% to 6.5%. The study, taken as a whole, reports: Higher pretreatment blood Treg/Th17 ratios correlated with higher pretreatment blood and lower post-treatment tumor TCRbeta clonality. Only a few patients per response group were TCR-analyzed; validation needed.

This TCR derives from a person aged 35-79 years with oral cavity squamous cell carcinoma. Sample: tumor tissue, taken before nivolumab (anti-PD-1) treatment. The chain is built from TRBV2 and TRBJ2-2; 8 bases match TRBD1. The CDR3: CASTLRQGTGELFF. The CDR3 DNA sequence: TGTGCCAGCACCCTTCGACAGGGGACCGGGGAGCTGTTTTTT.